Presented here are 18 T cell receptor beta chains from one specimen sequenced in a study of siplizumab effects on memory and regulatory T cells. Assay: immunoSEQ multiplex PCR; the TCRdb copy retains only in-frame clones and omits some. The sample consists of approximately 100,000 clones, 85% to 95% of them appearing once. Material: non-Treg CD4+ T cells sorted from blood. The receptors derive from a human donor in good health.

The chain is built from TRBV11-3 and TRBJ1-1; the D is unclear. With 3 bases removed from V and 7 bases from J, the gap between germline ends came to 9 bases. The CDR3 extends over 12 amino acids. CDR1 SGHNT and CDR2 YENEEA come from the germline V gene. The CDR3 loop reads CASSLTGSEAFF. CDR3 DNA: TGTGCCAGCAGCTTGACGGGTAGTGAAGCTTTCTTT.

J is TRBJ1-1 and V is TRBV4-1; D remains ambiguous. The germline gives CDR1 MGHRA, CDR2 YSYEKL. This CDR3 is 13 amino acids long. Trimming stripped 0 bases from V and 0 bases from J, with 2 bases between. The CDR3 DNA follows: TGCGCCAGCAGCCAAGAACTGAACACTGAAGCTTTCTTT. It is translated as CASSQELNTEAFF.

The rearrangement joins TRBV6-4 to TRBJ1-5; 7 bases map to TRBD1. V lost 3 bases to trimming and J lost 6 bases; unmatched junction nucleotides: 5. The CDR3 length is 14 residues. Germline V gene sequence: CDR1 MRHNA, CDR2 SNTAGT. The CDR3 protein is CASSEATGSQPQHF. The CDR3 region has the DNA TGTGCCAGCAGTGAGGCGACAGGGAGTCAGCCCCAGCATTTT.

A single count supports this clone. This rearrangement joins TRBV7-9 to TRBJ1-4; D unresolved. The CDR3 consists of 15 residues. Trimming pared 1 base from V and 3 bases from J, leaving 9 bases between. Germline V gene data show CDR1 as SEHNR and CDR2 as FQNEAQ (reference sequence). As DNA, the CDR3 is TGTGCCAGCAGCTTAGTCCCAGGTCCTAATGAAAAACTGTTTTTT. Encoded protein: CASSLVPGPNEKLFF.

CDR3 DNA: TGTGCCAGCAGCTCGGGACGCAACTCGGGTAACACTGAAGCTTTCTTT. This translates into CASSSGRNSGNTEAFF. The V and J genes are TRBV7-3 and TRBJ1-1, with D possibly TRBD1 on 5 matching bases. CDR1 is SGHTA, CDR2 FQGTGA, per germline. Between the trimmed V and J ends, which lost 4 bases and 2 bases, there was a span of 17 bases. CDR3 length: 16 amino acids.

Remarks on this clone: The identical CDR3 is also encoded by other nucleotide sequences in the sample. The chain combines TRBV6-5 with TRBJ2-3; D is unresolved. In germline, CDR1 is MNHEY, CDR2 SVGAGI. Trimming cost V 2 bases and J 4 bases, with 10 bases left between them. The CDR3 is made up of 14 amino acids. CDR3 bases: TGTGCCAGCAGTTACAGCCGGGCTCCAGATACGCAGTATTTT. Residues: CASSYSRAPDTQYF.

The sample holds one count of this clone. The V gene is TRBV5-4, the J gene TRBJ2-7; D is undetermined. Trimming removed 0 bases from V and 6 bases from J, with 13 bases in between. CDR3 size: 14 residues. Germline assignment: CDR1 SGHNT and CDR2 YYREEE (reference sequence). The CDR3 is CASSLGHPPGEQYF. For the CDR3, the DNA is TGTGCCAGCAGCTTGGGACACCCGCCTGGCGAGCAGTACTTC.

The chain recombines TRBV5-1 with TRBJ2-3, with D tentatively TRBD1 or TRBD2 (5 bases each). Germline V gene sequence: CDR1 SGHRS, CDR2 YFSETQ. CDR3 length: 16 amino acids. Trimming pared 5 bases from V and 0 bases from J, leaving 16 bases between. CDR3 nucleotide sequence: TGCGCCAGCAGGACGAGACCGGGACCGAGCACAGATACGCAGTATTTT. It specifies CASRTRPGPSTDTQYF.

The chain couples TRBV6-5 to TRBJ1-3, with D possibly TRBD1 on 6 matching bases. CDR3 length: 15 residues. V was pared by 9 bases and J by 4 bases, with 19 bases between. Germline V lookup: CDR1 MNHEY, CDR2 SVGAGI. The chain's CDR3 is CASSRSQGRGNTIYF. The CDR3 DNA is TGTGCCAGTTCGAGGTCGCAGGGGAGAGGAAACACCATATATTTT.

The count of this clone is one. V gene TRBV4-1 combines with J gene TRBJ1-2, with 7 bases matching TRBD1. J gave up 12 bases and V 4 bases, and 8 bases lay outside the gene matches. This CDR3 has 12 amino acids. Germline CDR1 reads MGHRA; CDR2 reads YSYEKL. CDR3 bases: TGCGCCAGCAGCCCCTCGACAGGGATGAACACCTTC. It translates to CASSPSTGMNTF.

The rearrangement links TRBV6-1 to TRBJ1-2; weak D call: TRBD1 (5 bases). Germline assignment: CDR1 MNHNS and CDR2 SASEGT. V lost 3 bases and J lost 5, with 10 bases in between. The CDR3 totals 13 residues. This CDR3 is CASSDNGAYGYTF. DNA of the CDR3: TGTGCCAGCAGTGACAACGGGGCATATGGCTACACCTTC.

The J gene is TRBJ2-1, the V gene TRBV20-1; D is ambiguous. This CDR3 contains 11 residues. Germline-derived CDR1 and CDR2 are DFQATT and SNEGSKA (reference sequence). Trimming took 2 bases from V and 3 from J, leaving 2 bases between them. CDR3 in DNA: TGCAGTGCTAGAAACTACAATGAGCAGTTCTTC. Its translation: CSARNYNEQFF.

V is TRBV7-2 and J is TRBJ1-2; the D is unclear. Germline CDR1 is SGHTA and CDR2 is FQGNSA. V lost 5 bases, J lost 8 bases, and 18 bases lay in between. CDR3 length: 14 amino acids. The CDR3 bases are TGTGCCAGCAGCCCCGTTACCTCTCATGGAGGCTACACCTTC. This translates into CASSPVTSHGGYTF.

The gene calls are TRBV7-2 and TRBJ2-5, with D uncertain. The J call may be in error: the DNA end matches TRBJ2-7 better. The germline V gene has CDR1 SGHTA and CDR2 FQGNSA. There are 14 residues in the CDR3. The CDR3 sequence: CASSLGRSSYEQYF. DNA of the CDR3: TGTGCCAGCAGCTTAGGACGGAGCTCCTACGAGCAGTACTTC.

The rearrangement links TRBV5-1 to TRBJ1-3, with 7 bases matching TRBD1. CDR3 size: 18 residues. The germline gives CDR1 SGHRS, CDR2 YFSETQ. V shed 2 bases and J 2 bases; nucleotides not matched to a gene: 13. The CDR3: CASSFYPLDRPPGNTIYF. The CDR3 DNA sequence: TGCGCCAGCAGCTTCTACCCTTTGGACAGGCCGCCTGGAAACACCATATATTTT.

V and J are TRBV10-3 and TRBJ1-4; no firm D call. This CDR3 comprises 15 residues. CDR1 and CDR2 from the germline V gene are ENHRY and SYGVKD. V gave up 4 bases and J gave up 3 bases, with 12 bases separating them. The CDR3 DNA follows: TGTGCCATCAGTGGAGAGGGAGGTCCTAATGAAAAACTGTTTTTT. It is translated as CAISGEGGPNEKLFF.

The genes are TRBV15 and TRBJ2-3; the D gene could be TRBD1 or TRBD2 (6 bases each). Germline V CDR1 and CDR2: LNHNV, YYDKDF (reference sequence). Trimming removed 1 base at V and 2 bases at J, with 10 bases between. CDR3 length: 15 amino acids. CDR3 DNA: TGTGCCACCAGCAGAGGGGGGGCGGCCACAGATACGCAGTATTTT. As protein: CATSRGGAATDTQYF.

The chain links TRBV6-5 to TRBJ1-1, with D unresolved. Trimming stripped 2 bases from V and 5 bases from J, with 15 bases between. Germline V lookup: CDR1 MNHEY, CDR2 SVGAGI. CDR3 length equals 15 residues. The CDR3 is CASSYGRASGTEAFF. The DNA for the CDR3 is TGTGCCAGCAGTTACGGAAGGGCCTCAGGTACTGAAGCTTTCTTT.